This entry concerns a single T cell receptor (beta chain). Its antigen is undetermined. One entry per CDR3 protein, called by TCRdb with MiXCR from the 5' RACE reads. The sample gives over 600,000 distinct CDR3 sequences, around 19% of which show up once; 19% is in the top ten. These data belong to a study of CD8 T cells in ankylosing spondylitis. Notes on the study in general: It was reported that disease-linked clones were significantly enriched in matched ankylosing spondylitis synovial fluid. CD8+ by phenotype, disease-linked clones were relatively rare in peripheral blood. A number of the motif variants had already been described in reactive arthritis synovial fluid and blood. For ankylosing spondylitis blood, a TCR beta motif of under 10 highly homologous variants appeared characteristic.

The CDR3 loop spans 15 amino acids. V was shortened by 5 bases and J by 2 bases, with 13 bases between the two germline ends. Germline loops: CDR1 SGHTA, CDR2 FQGNSA. This sequence originates from a male donor with ankylosing spondylitis. Source material: blood, either unsorted or a sorted T cell fraction (not recorded which). V is TRBV7-2 and J is TRBJ2-4; tentatively, D is TRBD1 (6 bases). DNA for the CDR3: TGTGCCAGCAGCACGGAACAGGGCCCCAAAAACATTCAGTACTTC. It yields the protein CASSTEQGPKNIQYF.